This TCR beta chain was sequenced for a study of CD8 T cells in Susac syndrome. Random hexamers were used to reverse transcribe roughly 0.45 to 1 ug of RNA. Across 54 Vbeta and 13 Jbeta, immunoSEQ multiplex PCR amplified TCR beta CDR3. TCRdb independently ran MiXCR on the immunoSEQ multiplex PCR reads; one entry per CDR3 protein. Of roughly 120,000 distinct CDR3 sequences detected, around 94% appear once; the ten largest clones hold about 0.096%. Those who served as multiple sclerosis controls were treatment-naive patients with stable or active relapsing-remitting disease. The sequencing sample was made of CD4+ T cells from PBMCs. The receptor was derived from a human donor with multiple sclerosis.

CDR3 protein: CASSRGAANTGELFF. For the CDR3, the DNA is TGTGCCAGCAGTAGGGGGGCGGCGAACACCGGGGAGCTGTTTTTT. The gene calls are TRBV28 and TRBJ2-2; D possibly uses TRBD1 or TRBD2 (6 bases each). Germline V gene lookup returns CDR1 MDHEN and CDR2 SYDVKM. V was pared by 5 bases and J by 0 bases, with 10 bases between. The CDR3 totals 15 residues.